These T cell receptor beta chains were read from a single sample in a study of CD8 T cells in ankylosing spondylitis. Via MiXCR, TCRdb re-called the 5' RACE reads, giving one row per CDR3 protein. The sample gives under 400,000 distinct CDR3 sequences, around a tenth of which show up once; roughly a tenth is in the top ten. The sample taken for sequencing was blood, either unsorted or a sorted T cell fraction (not recorded which). All receptors come from a female donor with ankylosing spondylitis or in good health (not recorded which). CDR3s include the opening cysteine and the closing phenylalanine or tryptophan.

CASSRTGKGSYEQYF TRBJ2-7 TRBV6-1
CATSRTGSDGELFF TRBJ2-2 TRBV15
CSANRDRAADGYTF TRBJ1-2 TRBV20-1
CAGAGDDNEQFF TRBJ2-1 TRBV10-3
CATSIGQGGETQYF TRBJ2-5 TRBV15
CASSYPERARKEQFF TRBJ2-1 TRBV5-6
CASSLGAGPSNQPQHF TRBJ1-5 TRBV5-1
CASSLGSPQLRSSYNEQFF TRBJ2-1 TRBV11-2
CASSLTTGSTGNTIYF TRBJ1-3 TRBV9
CASSLGRGPSRTGELFF TRBJ2-2 TRBV5-1
CASSSKLGRDRTYEQYF TRBJ2-7 TRBV7-2
CSARDMAGSSYEQYF TRBJ2-7 TRBV20-1
CASSSGQNQETQYF TRBJ2-5 TRBV5-5
CSAAGTGSRNF TRBJ2-7 TRBV20-1
CSADLARNDQPQHF TRBJ1-5 TRBV20-1
CASSTRDSLGFF TRBJ2-1 TRBV5-5
CSASRLRGPGSYEQYF TRBJ2-7 TRBV20-1
CASSLTLATEAFF TRBJ1-1 TRBV7-2
CASSLAVEKLFF TRBJ1-4 TRBV28
CAWVNHGGNTEAFF TRBJ1-1 TRBV30
CASSSQNTEAFF TRBJ1-1 TRBV6-6
CASSEAGVLSNQPQHF TRBJ1-5 TRBV6-1
CASLDRELPYNEQFF TRBJ2-1 TRBV5-8
CASSLGVSGANVLTF TRBJ2-6 TRBV5-1
CASSILRQVKNTGELFF TRBJ2-2 TRBV18
CSSTGDRNTGELFF TRBJ2-2 TRBV20-1
CASSLDAGNSYNSPLHF TRBJ1-6 TRBV5-1
CASSEGNTIYF TRBJ1-3 TRBV4-3
CSARETGQNTGELFF TRBJ2-2 TRBV20-1
CASTLWASTDTQYF TRBJ2-3 TRBV12-3/TRBV12-4
CASSLAPVASGSFNEQFF TRBJ2-1 TRBV5-1
CSASPPGQNTEAFF TRBJ1-1 TRBV29-1
CASRAGGIYEQYF TRBJ2-7 TRBV28
CSARDMDRTYEQYF TRBJ2-7 TRBV20-1
CASSLRGRVNYGYTF TRBJ1-2 TRBV7-2
CASSLRMGGNTEAFF TRBJ1-1 TRBV5-1
CSAGSPGLPSYNEQFF TRBJ2-1 TRBV20-1
CSARWPNTGELFF TRBJ2-2 TRBV20-1
CASSLEVVIQNYGYTF TRBJ1-2 TRBV5-5
CASSWTSGQQETQYF TRBJ2-5 TRBV5-6
CASSSIGPEQFF TRBJ2-1 TRBV7-9
CSAREGSGGEQFF TRBJ2-1 TRBV20-1
CSASLLNGGKLFF TRBJ1-4 TRBV20-1
CATSRGGTETQYF TRBJ2-5 TRBV15
CASSLEGTDTQYF TRBJ2-3 TRBV5-6